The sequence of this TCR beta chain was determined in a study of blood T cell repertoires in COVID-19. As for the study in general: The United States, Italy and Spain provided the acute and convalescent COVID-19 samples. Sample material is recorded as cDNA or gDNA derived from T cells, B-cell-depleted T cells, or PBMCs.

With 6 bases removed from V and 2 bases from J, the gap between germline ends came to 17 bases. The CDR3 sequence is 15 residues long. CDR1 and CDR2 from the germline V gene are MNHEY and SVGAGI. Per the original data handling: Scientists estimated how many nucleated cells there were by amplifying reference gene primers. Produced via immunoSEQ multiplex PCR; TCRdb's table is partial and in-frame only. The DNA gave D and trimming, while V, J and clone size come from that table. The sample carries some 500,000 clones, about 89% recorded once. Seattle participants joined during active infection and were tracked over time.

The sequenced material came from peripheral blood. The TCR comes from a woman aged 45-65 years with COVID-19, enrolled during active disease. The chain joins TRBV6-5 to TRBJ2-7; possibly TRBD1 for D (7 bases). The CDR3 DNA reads TGTGCCAGCAGAAGGGGGCCGGGGGTAGCCTACGAGCAGTACTTC. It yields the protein CASRRGPGVAYEQYF.